These 13 T cell receptor beta chains originate from one sample sequenced in a study of control samples from healthy donors and cancer patients. Only in-frame clones appear in the TCRdb table, and some are missing; sequencing was by immunoSEQ multiplex PCR. The sample has about 120,000 clones, about 93% seen once. Material for sequencing was blood. The source of these receptors is a man between 25 and 39 years old in good health.

In its sample, this clone was seen once. V is TRBV19 and J is TRBJ1-4; D possibly corresponds to TRBD1 (6 bases). Per germline, CDR1 LNHDA and CDR2 SQIVND (reference sequence). V lost 7 bases to trimming and J lost 8 bases, with 23 bases between them. CDR3 size: 16 residues. CDR3 in amino acids: CASTRLRGPEDEKLFF. The CDR3 nucleotides are TGTGCCAGTACCCGCCTCCGGGGGCCTGAGGACGAAAAACTGTTTTTT.

V is TRBV15 and J is TRBJ2-1; tentatively, D is TRBD2 (5 bases). The CDR3 consists of 14 residues. The ends were cut back, 1 base at V and 2 bases at J, with 6 bases in the middle. Germline CDR1 reads LNHNV; CDR2 reads YYDKDF (reference sequence). The CDR3 DNA reads TGTGCCACCAGCAGAGGGGAGACCTACAATGAGCAGTTCTTC. It yields the protein CATSRGETYNEQFF.

The chain is built from TRBV27 and TRBJ2-5, with 11 bases matching TRBD2. The V and J ends lost 1 base and 4 bases, in that order; junction bases with no gene match: 5. Germline V CDR1 and CDR2: MNHEY, SMNVEV (reference sequence). The CDR3 is 16 residues long. CDR3 sequence: CASSLWGTSGGETQYF. The CDR3 DNA reads TGTGCCAGCAGTTTATGGGGGACTAGCGGTGGAGAGACCCAGTACTTC.

The chain recombines TRBV5-5 with TRBJ1-1; no clear D gene. Trimming pared 3 bases from V and 5 bases from J, leaving 8 bases between. Germline lookup yields CDR1 SGHKS and CDR2 YYEKEE (reference sequence). The CDR3 sequence is 12 residues long. The CDR3 loop reads CASSWAWTEAFF. The CDR3 nucleotides read TGTGCCAGCAGCTGGGCATGGACTGAAGCTTTCTTT.

V usage is TRBV7-3 and J usage is TRBJ2-7; D could derive from TRBD1 or TRBD2 (6 bases each). The CDR3 contains 14 residues. Germline lookup yields CDR1 SGHTA and CDR2 FQGTGA. Trimming shortened V by 2 bases and J by 2 bases, and 10 bases separated the two germline ends. CDR3 sequence: CASSLGGPTYEQYF. The CDR3 DNA sequence: TGTGCCAGCAGCTTAGGGGGGCCGACCTACGAGCAGTACTTC.

The V gene is TRBV11-3, the J gene TRBJ2-3; D not resolved. The CDR3 contains 12 residues. CDR1 and CDR2 from the germline V gene are SGHNT and YENEEA. Trimming shortened V by 2 bases and J by 4 bases, and 4 bases separated the two germline ends. CDR3 sequence: CASSLMADTQYF. CDR3 coding DNA: TGTGCCAGCAGCTTAATGGCAGATACGCAGTATTTT.

V and J are TRBV11-2 and TRBJ1-2; no clear D. CDR3 length: 11 amino acids. Between the trimmed V and J ends, which lost 1 base and 5 bases, there was a span of 2 bases. Germline V gene sequence: CDR1 SGHAT, CDR2 FQNNGV. CDR3 amino acids: CASSLGYGYTF. As DNA, the CDR3 is TGTGCCAGCAGCTTAGGGTATGGCTACACCTTC.

The CDR3 loop reads CASSRYRDPKSTNEKLFF. CDR3 DNA: TGTGCCAGCTCACGATACCGGGACCCAAAATCAACTAATGAAAAACTGTTTTTT. The chain employs TRBV18 and TRBJ1-4, with D possibly being TRBD1 (5 bases). Germline V gene sequence: CDR1 KGHSH, CDR2 LQKENI. CDR3 length equals 18 residues. V lost 4 bases, J lost 0 bases, and 18 bases lay in between.

The chain combines TRBV7-9 with TRBJ2-3, with D tentatively TRBD2 (6 bases). V gave up 5 bases and J gave up 3 bases, with 15 bases separating them. This CDR3 contains 15 residues. Germline assignment: CDR1 SEHNR and CDR2 FQNEAQ (reference sequence). DNA for the CDR3: TGTGCCAGCAGCCCCCGACTAGATGGTACAGATACGCAGTATTTT. Translating gives CASSPRLDGTDTQYF.

The chain recombines TRBV6-1 with TRBJ1-6, with D uncertain. With 1 base removed from V and 6 bases from J, the gap between germline ends came to 10 bases. Germline V gene data show CDR1 as MNHNS and CDR2 as SASEGT. The CDR3 runs to 15 residues. In DNA, the CDR3 is TGTGCCAGCAGTGAAGTTGAATGGGGTAATTCACCCCTCCACTTT. Encoded protein: CASSEVEWGNSPLHF.

The chain has TRBV3-1 (or the pseudogene TRBV3-2) and TRBJ1-2; perhaps TRBD1 as D (6 bases). V was cut by 0 bases and J by 5 bases, with 7 bases left in between. Germline CDR1 and CDR2: LGHDT and YNNKEL (reference sequence). CDR3 length: 13 amino acids. Here the CDR3 reads CASSQDQGYGYTF. CDR3 bases: TGTGCCAGCAGCCAAGATCAGGGGTATGGCTACACCTTC.

In DNA form, the CDR3 reads TGTGCCAGCAGTTACGGGGGACCCAGGCGGAGCACTGAAGCTTTCTTT. Translation gives CASSYGGPRRSTEAFF. The chain recombines TRBV6-5 with TRBJ1-1, with a weak D call TRBD1 (5 bases). The V and J ends lost 2 bases and 4 bases respectively, with 17 bases between them. CDR1 and CDR2 from the germline V gene are MNHEY and SVGAGI. The CDR3 has 16 amino acids.

V and J are TRBV19 and TRBJ1-6, with 7 bases fitting TRBD1. Looked up from germline, CDR1 is LNHDA and CDR2 is SQIVND (reference sequence). The length of the CDR3 is 15 residues. V lost 6 bases, J lost 7 bases, and 9 bases stayed unmatched. The CDR3 DNA sequence: TGTGCCAGTAGGGGACAGTTGTTGGCGAATTCACCCCTCCACTTT. This sequence encodes CASRGQLLANSPLHF.